The T cell receptor (beta chain) under discussion was sequenced for a study of blood T cells in healthy people across ages. Study-wide points: TCR beta diversity correlated strongly with naive T cell percentage. A roughly linear age-dependent decrease characterized TCR beta diversity per million T cells.

Comments on this clonotype: Its antigen is not identified.

PCR was performed a second time for about 7 to 12 cycles using a sample-barcoded 5' primer and a J-beta primer mix. Each CDR3 protein gets one entry after TCRdb re-called the 5' RACE reads with MiXCR. Found here are 730,000 or so distinct CDR3 sequences, around 40% of them singletons; the top ten hold 20% to 25%. Staff drew roughly 10 milliliters of peripheral blood from each donor. This sequence originates from a woman aged 55-75 years in good health. Sequencing was performed on blood.

The CDR3 nucleotides read TGTGCCAGCAGCCAAGGAGGAGCGGGGGGGCGAGAGCAGTTCTTC. Translation: CASSQGGAGGREQFF. The chain links TRBV3-1 to TRBJ2-1, with 10 nucleotides matching TRBD2. In germline, CDR1 is LGHDT, CDR2 YNNKEL (reference sequence). Germline trimming cut 1 base from V and 10 bases from J; bases unmatched to any gene: 7. The CDR3 loop spans 15 amino acids.